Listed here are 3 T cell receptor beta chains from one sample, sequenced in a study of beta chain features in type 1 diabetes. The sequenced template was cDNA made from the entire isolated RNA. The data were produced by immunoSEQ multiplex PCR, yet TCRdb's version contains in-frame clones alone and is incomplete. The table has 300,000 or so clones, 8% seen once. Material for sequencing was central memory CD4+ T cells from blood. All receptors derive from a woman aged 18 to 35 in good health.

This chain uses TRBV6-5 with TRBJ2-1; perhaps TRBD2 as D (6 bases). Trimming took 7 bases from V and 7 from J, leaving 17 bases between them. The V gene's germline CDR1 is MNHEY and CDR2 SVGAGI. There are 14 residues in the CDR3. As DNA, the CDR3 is TGTGCCAGCATTTTACAATTTGGGGGGAATGAGCAGTTCTTC. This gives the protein CASILQFGGNEQFF.

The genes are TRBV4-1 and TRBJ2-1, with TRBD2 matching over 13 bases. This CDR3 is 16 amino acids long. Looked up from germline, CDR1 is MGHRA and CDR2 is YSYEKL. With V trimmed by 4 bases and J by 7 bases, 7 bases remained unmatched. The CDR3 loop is CASSRTSGSPLNEQFF. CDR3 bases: TGCGCCAGCAGCCGGACTAGCGGGAGCCCTCTAAATGAGCAGTTCTTC.

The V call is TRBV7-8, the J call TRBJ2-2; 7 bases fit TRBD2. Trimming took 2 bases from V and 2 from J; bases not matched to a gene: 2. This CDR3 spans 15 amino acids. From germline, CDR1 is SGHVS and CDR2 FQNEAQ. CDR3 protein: CASSLSGANTGELFF. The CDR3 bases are TGTGCCAGCAGCTTAAGCGGGGCAAACACCGGGGAGCTGTTTTTT. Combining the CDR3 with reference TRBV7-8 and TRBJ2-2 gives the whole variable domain GAGVSQSPRYKVAKRGQDVALRCDPISGHVSLFWYQQALGQGPEFLTYFQNEAQLDKSGLPSDRFFAERPEGSVSTLKIQRTQQEDSAVYLCASSLSGANTGELFFGEGSRLTVL.